Shown below are 32 T cell receptor beta chains from a single sample sequenced in a study of T cells in Graves' hyperthyroidism and ophthalmopathy. Amplification yielded TCR beta CDR3 regions, with RNA transcripts as the source. First-round RT-PCR of the TCR CDR3 relied on the HTBI primer set. One entry per CDR3 protein results from TCRdb running MiXCR on the multiplex PCR reads. The sample shows more than 150,000 distinct CDR3 sequences, over 15% of them seen only once. The source material was blood. The receptors were sampled from a woman in her fifties or sixties with Graves' hyperthyroidism.

This clonotype was observed at least ten times. The chain joins TRBV11-2 to TRBJ1-2; D remains unclear. The CDR3 covers 15 residues. The germline V gene has CDR1 SGHAT and CDR2 FQNNGV. Between the trimmed V and J ends, which lost 1 base and 6 bases, there was a span of 15 bases. Here the CDR3 reads CASSLALFSRDGYTF. In nucleotides, the CDR3 is TGTGCCAGCAGCTTAGCTCTGTTTTCGAGGGATGGCTACACCTTC.

This chain joins TRBV7-2 and TRBJ1-5, with D possibly matching TRBD1 (5 bases). Germline-derived CDR1 and CDR2 are SGHTA and FQGNSA. The V gene lost 1 base and the J gene lost 0 bases, with 7 bases spanning the gap. The CDR3 runs 15 residues. CDR3 DNA: TGTGCCAGCAGCTTAGAGGGGAATAGCAATCAGCCCCAGCATTTT. Protein: CASSLEGNSNQPQHF.

Many counts were recorded for this clonotype. V is TRBV12-3 or TRBV12-4 and J is TRBJ1-4, with D perhaps matching TRBD1 (5 bases). V lost 6 bases, J lost 4 bases, and 12 bases lay in between. The CDR3 is 14 amino acids. CDR3 sequence reads: CASRPQVGNEKLFF. Here the CDR3 DNA reads TGTGCCAGCAGACCACAGGTCGGTAATGAAAAACTGTTTTTT.

This clonotype appeared a few times. The chain carries TRBV5-1 and TRBJ1-4; possible D gene TRBD1, 5 bases. The CDR3 runs to 14 residues. V was trimmed by 1 base and J by 4 bases, leaving 8 bases between them. In germline, CDR1 is SGHRS, CDR2 YFSETQ. CDR3 sequence: CASSLRTLNEKLFF. The CDR3 coding sequence is TGCGCCAGCAGCTTGCGGACACTTAATGAAAAACTGTTTTTT.

Of note for this clonotype: At one end, the junction sequence differs from germline, possibly due to a read error. The chain has TRBV7-2 and TRBJ1-2; tentatively, D is TRBD1 (5 bases). This CDR3 spans 14 amino acids. The germline CDR1 and CDR2 sequences are SGHTA and FQGNSA. The chain's CDR3 is CASSLRTGGSLGAF. The CDR3 nucleotides read TGTGCCAGCAGCTTACGGACTGGGGGGAGTCTAGGCGCCTTC.

At least ten counts were recorded for this clonotype. The genes are TRBV2 and TRBJ1-2; 7 bases line up with TRBD1. The CDR3 runs to 13 residues. After removal of 6 bases from V and 6 bases from J, the junction contained 7 bases not matched to a gene. Germline V gene sequence: CDR1 SNHLY, CDR2 FYNNEI. DNA for the CDR3: TGTGCCAGCAGGACCGGGACAGAGGATGGCTACACCTTC. It translates to CASRTGTEDGYTF. Full variable domain (missing parts from reference TRBV2 and TRBJ1-2): EPEVTQTPSHQVTQMGQEVILRCVPISNHLYFYWYRQILGQKVEFLVSFYNNEISEKSEIFDDQFSVERPDGSNFTLKIRSTKLEDSAMYFCASRTGTEDGYTFGSGTRLTVV.

This clonotype was observed at least ten times. The chain employs TRBV7-9 and TRBJ2-1; the D is unclear. The CDR3 runs to 11 residues. The V end lost 7 bases, the J end lost 7 bases, and 8 bases lay between the germline ends. Germline CDR1 reads SEHNR; CDR2 reads FQNEAQ (reference sequence). As DNA, the CDR3 is TGTGCCAGCATATTTCGGAATGAGCAGTTCTTC. Protein: CASIFRNEQFF.

There are a few counts of this clonotype. This sequence joins TRBV4-1 and TRBJ2-1; possibly TRBD2 for D (5 bases). V lost 3 bases to trimming and J lost 6 bases, with 12 bases between them. The CDR3 is made up of 14 amino acids. CDR1 and CDR2 from the germline V gene are MGHRA and YSYEKL. The CDR3: CASSHTGMGNEQFF. The CDR3 coding sequence is TGCGCCAGCAGCCATACCGGGATGGGCAATGAGCAGTTCTTC.

This clonotype was picked up a small number of times. It may be a read error: a sequence one base away is much more abundant. This chain links TRBV7-8 with TRBJ2-3; 9 bases line up with TRBD2. Germline values: CDR1 SGHVS, CDR2 FQNEAQ. The CDR3 runs 13 residues. CDR3 region: CVGGRGLPDTQYF. CDR3 sequence (DNA): TGTGTCGGCGGGAGGGGGCTTCCAGATACGCAGTATTTT.

This clonotype was seen repeatedly, ten times or more. The J gene is TRBJ1-2, the V gene TRBV12-3 or TRBV12-4, with 7 bases matching TRBD1. V gave up 5 bases and J gave up 4 bases; unmatched junction bases: 10. The length of the CDR3 is 15 residues. The CDR3 DNA follows: TGTGCCAGCAGTCCCGGGACAGCCCTATTCTATGGCTACACCTTC. Protein: CASSPGTALFYGYTF.

The genes are TRBV4-2 and TRBJ2-2; TRBD1 aligns across 9 bases. The CDR3 extends over 16 amino acids. The V segment lost 5 bases and the J segment 4 bases; nucleotides outside the gene matches: 8. The V gene's germline CDR1 is LGHNA and CDR2 YNFKEQ. The CDR3 DNA sequence: TGTGCCAGCAGCGGACAGGGGCGGGTCGGCACCGGGGAGCTGTTTTTT. Translation: CASSGQGRVGTGELFF.

Worth noting for this clonotype: Just one base apart from a much larger clone, this may be a read error. The chain joins TRBV5-1 to TRBJ2-1; D possibly corresponds to TRBD2 (6 bases). Germline CDR1 is SGHRS and CDR2 is YFSETQ. Trimming took off 3 bases at V and 5 bases at J, with 18 bases between the two ends. The CDR3 totals 16 residues. CDR3 DNA sequence: TGCGCCAGCAGCTCCGGGGGTAGCTGGGTCAACAATGAGCAGTTCTTC. Protein sequence: CASSSGGSWVNNEQFF.

Ten or more counts support this clonotype. The J gene is TRBJ2-1, the V gene TRBV6-1, with 8 positions matching TRBD2. J lost 3 bases, V lost 5 bases, and 6 bases had no gene match. Germline CDR1 is MNHNS and CDR2 is SASEGT. The CDR3 spans 15 residues. The CDR3 loop is CASSSRGALYNEQFF. The CDR3 bases are TGTGCCAGCAGTTCGCGGGGGGCCCTCTACAATGAGCAGTTCTTC.

This clonotype was seen repeatedly, ten times or more. The chain uses TRBV19 and TRBJ1-2; the match to TRBD1 covers 8 bases. The CDR3 runs 15 residues. Trimming cost V 7 bases and J 4 bases; bases outside gene matches: 11. Looked up from germline, CDR1 is LNHDA and CDR2 is SQIVND (reference sequence). The CDR3 DNA follows: TGTGCCAGTATTCCACGACAGGGGAGAATCTATGGCTACACCTTC. Residues: CASIPRQGRIYGYTF.

This clonotype was picked up one time. This chain joins TRBV27 and TRBJ1-1, with 8 nucleotides matching TRBD1. The CDR3 has 14 residues. The trim removed 5 bases at V and 4 bases at J, leaving 6 bases unmatched. Germline V gives CDR1 MNHEY, CDR2 SMNVEV (reference sequence). The CDR3 DNA reads TGTGCCAGCAGTATTTACAGGGGGGGCACTGAAGCTTTCTTT. This sequence encodes CASSIYRGGTEAFF.

The table lists this clonotype with many counts. The V gene is TRBV11-2, the J gene TRBJ1-1; D uncertain. CDR1 SGHAT and CDR2 FQNNGV come from the germline V gene. CDR3 length: 14 residues. V lost 2 bases and J lost 5, with 12 bases in between. CDR3 amino acids: CASSLRMSGTEAFF. CDR3 nucleotides: TGTGCCAGCAGCTTACGGATGTCGGGGACTGAAGCTTTCTTT.

This clonotype was seen repeatedly, ten times or more. The genes are TRBV7-6 and TRBJ2-2; D is unclear. With 1 base removed from V and 6 bases from J, the gap between germline ends came to 9 bases. CDR1 and CDR2 (germline): SGHVS, FNYEAQ. The CDR3 is 14 residues long. The CDR3 nucleotides are TGTGCCAGCAGCTTAGAGCTCGTGGCCGGGGAGCTGTTTTTT. This gives the protein CASSLELVAGELFF.

This clonotype was counted a few times. This sequence joins TRBV3-1 and TRBJ1-1; the D gene is possibly TRBD1 (5 bases). The CDR3 has 12 amino acids. V dropped 11 bases and J dropped 5 bases, with 15 bases sitting between them. Looked up from germline, CDR1 is LGHDT and CDR2 is YNNKEL (reference sequence). CDR3 sequence (DNA): TGTGCCGCTAGCGAGGGGACGACTGAAGCTTTCTTT. This translates into CAASEGTTEAFF. Together with reference TRBV3-1 and TRBJ1-1, the CDR3 gives the full variable domain: DTAVSQTPKYLVTQMGNDKSIKCEQNLGHDTMYWYKQDSKKFLKIMFSYNNKELIINETVPNRFSPKSPDKAHLNLHINSLELGDSAVYFCAASEGTTEAFFGQGTRLTVV.

The chain joins TRBV18 to TRBJ1-3; D gene unclear. Trimming cost V 3 bases and J 5 bases, with 8 bases left between them. There are 13 residues in the CDR3. Per germline, CDR1 KGHSH and CDR2 LQKENI. DNA for the CDR3: TGTGCCAGCTCACCGTATTCTAGAAACACCATATATTTT. This sequence encodes CASSPYSRNTIYF. The variable domain in full, with the rest retrieved from reference TRBV18 and TRBJ1-3, is NAGVMQNPRHLVRRRGQEARLRCSPMKGHSHVYWYRQLPEEGLKFMVYLQKENIIDESGMPKERFSAEFPKEGPSILRIQQVVRGDSAAYFCASSPYSRNTIYFGEGSWLTVV.

This clonotype was detected many times. The gene calls are TRBV27 and TRBJ1-2, with a tentative D call TRBD1 (5 bases). The CDR3 has 15 amino acids. Germline V gene lookup returns CDR1 MNHEY and CDR2 SMNVEV (reference sequence). V was clipped by 5 bases and J by 8 bases, with 21 bases between them. CDR3 residues: CASSPRDLPRWGYTF. The CDR3 coding sequence is TGTGCCAGCAGTCCACGGGACCTCCCCCGATGGGGCTACACCTTC.

This chain connects TRBV2 to TRBJ2-1; 9 bases align to TRBD2. Per the germline V gene, CDR1 is SNHLY and CDR2 is FYNNEI. V gave up 6 bases and J gave up 0 bases; unmatched junction bases: 9. The CDR3 length is 17 residues. The CDR3 DNA reads as TGTGCCAGCAGGGGGCCGGGTAGCGGGGGCTCCTACAATGAGCAGTTCTTC. Its translation: CASRGPGSGGSYNEQFF.

The sample holds many counts of this clonotype. CDR3 residues: CASSLAGVNEKLFF. CDR3 nucleotide sequence: TGCGCCAGCAGCTTGGCCGGGGTTAATGAAAAACTGTTTTTT. The chain recombines TRBV5-1 with TRBJ1-4; D call uncertain. There are 14 residues in the CDR3. CDR1 is SGHRS, CDR2 YFSETQ, per germline. The V gene lost 0 bases and the J gene lost 4 bases, with 7 bases spanning the gap.

The V call is TRBV12-3 or TRBV12-4, the J call TRBJ1-2, with 8 bases that match TRBD1. V lost 7 bases, J lost 8 bases, and 6 bases stayed unmatched. The CDR3 consists of 12 residues. Written as DNA, the CDR3 is TGTGCCAGCAACCCAGGGGGCGAGGGCTACACCTTC. Its protein product is CASNPGGEGYTF.

This clonotype showed up just a few times. The V call is TRBV28, the J call TRBJ1-3; D unclear. The CDR3 is made up of 17 amino acids. Germline V CDR1 and CDR2: MDHEN, SYDVKM. V was shortened by 2 bases and J by 0 bases, with 14 bases between the two germline ends. The CDR3 DNA follows: TGTGCCAGCAGTTTAGGCCCCCCAGGAAACTCTGGAAACACCATATATTTT. Its protein product is CASSLGPPGNSGNTIYF. The entire variable domain, with the rest obtained from reference TRBV28 and TRBJ1-3, is as follows: DVKVTQSSRYLVKRTGEKVFLECVQDMDHENMFWYRQDPGLGLRLIYFSYDVKMKEKGDIPEGYSVSREKKERFSLILESASTNQTSMYLCASSLGPPGNSGNTIYFGEGSWLTVV.

This clonotype was seen a few times. The chain couples TRBV9 to TRBJ1-1, with D unresolved. Germline V gives CDR1 SGDLS, CDR2 YYNGEE. The CDR3 contains 14 residues. Trimming pared 4 bases from V and 6 bases from J, leaving 16 bases between. This CDR3 is CASSPSRPGAEAFF. The CDR3 DNA reads TGTGCCAGCAGCCCCAGCCGCCCCGGGGCTGAAGCTTTCTTT.

In its sample, this clonotype was seen a few times. Its ends do not fully match the called genes, so a read error is possible. Here the CDR3 reads CVSSPPRGQETQYF. The DNA for the CDR3 is TGTGTCAGCTCACCACCCAGGGGACAAGAGACCCAGTACTTC. The chain carries TRBV18 and TRBJ2-5; D perhaps matches TRBD1 (6 bases). CDR3 size: 14 residues. Per germline, CDR1 KGHSH and CDR2 LQKENI. The variable domain in full, with the rest retrieved from reference TRBV18 and TRBJ2-5, is NAGVMQNPRHLVRRRGQEARLRCSPMKGHSHVYWYRQLPEEGLKFMVYLQKENIIDESGMPKERFSAEFPKEGPSILRIQQVVRGDSAAYFCVSSPPRGQETQYFGPGTRLLVL.

This clonotype was picked up many times. The chain is built from TRBV7-2 and TRBJ2-7; D might be TRBD1 (6 bases). V was pared by 8 bases and J by 2 bases, with 13 bases between. Germline CDR1 is SGHTA and CDR2 is FQGNSA. The CDR3 sequence is 13 residues long. DNA for the CDR3: TGTGCCAGCTCATTACAGGGCGCCTACGAGCAGTACTTC. It encodes CASSLQGAYEQYF. Filled out from reference TRBV7-2 and TRBJ2-7, the complete variable domain reads GAGVSQSPSNKVTEKGKDVELRCDPISGHTALYWYRQSLGQGLEFLIYFQGNSAPDKSGLPSDRFSAERTGGSVSTLTIQRTQQEDSAVYLCASSLQGAYEQYFGPGTRLTVT.

Ten or more counts support this clonotype. The chain couples TRBV7-9 to TRBJ2-7, with a weak D call TRBD2 (6 bases). Trimming took 6 bases from V and 7 from J, leaving 10 bases between them. Germline CDR1 is SEHNR and CDR2 is FQNEAQ (reference sequence). The CDR3 is made up of 11 amino acids. DNA for the CDR3: TGTGCCAGCAGAGGGGAGGATGAGCAGTACTTC. This encodes CASRGEDEQYF.

This clonotype was seen at least ten times. This chain connects TRBV19 to TRBJ1-2, with a weak D call TRBD1 (6 bases). The CDR3 is 15 residues long. V lost 7 bases and J 2 bases, leaving 17 bases between the germline ends. Germline CDR1 is LNHDA and CDR2 is SQIVND (reference sequence). The DNA for the CDR3 is TGTGCCAGTAATGGTGGACAGACCCTGAACTATGGCTACACCTTC. This encodes CASNGGQTLNYGYTF. Together with reference TRBV19 and TRBJ1-2, the CDR3 gives the full variable domain: DGGITQSPKYLFRKEGQNVTLSCEQNLNHDAMYWYRQDPGQGLRLIYYSQIVNDFQKGDIAEGYSVSREKKESFPLTVTSAQKNPTAFYLCASNGGQTLNYGYTFGSGTRLTVV.

Many counts were recorded for this clonotype. V usage is TRBV12-3 or TRBV12-4 and J usage is TRBJ1-5; TRBD1 might be the D (5 bases). CDR3 length: 14 amino acids. Trimming stripped 8 bases from V and 9 bases from J, with 20 bases between. DNA for the CDR3: TGTGCCAGCCAGGACATATCCTATAGCGGGCCCCAGCATTTT. As protein: CASQDISYSGPQHF.

Many counts were recorded for this clonotype. The V and J genes are TRBV5-1 and TRBJ1-4; no definite D call. Trimming shortened V by 4 bases and J by 5 bases, and 15 bases separated the two germline ends. The CDR3 covers 15 residues. CDR1 SGHRS and CDR2 YFSETQ come from the germline V gene. The DNA for the CDR3 is TGCGCCAGCAGCCCTTCAACGGGCCTGAATGAAAAACTGTTTTTT. Translation gives CASSPSTGLNEKLFF.

At least ten counts were recorded for this clonotype. The chain carries TRBV5-1 and TRBJ2-3; the match to TRBD1 covers 8 bases. The germline V gene encodes CDR1 SGHRS and CDR2 YFSETQ. This CDR3 spans 15 amino acids. The V gene end was trimmed by 6 bases and the J gene end by 4 bases; junction bases not matched to a gene: 10. CDR3 region: CASNTDREDSDTQYF. The CDR3 bases are TGCGCCAGCAACACGGACAGGGAAGATTCAGATACGCAGTATTTT. The full variable domain, with the rest looked up from reference TRBV5-1 and TRBJ2-3, is KAGVTQTPRYLIKTRGQQVTLSCSPISGHRSVSWYQQTPGQGLQFLFEYFSETQRNKGNFPGRFSGRQFSNSRSEMNVSTLELGDSALYLCASNTDREDSDTQYFGPGTRLTVL.